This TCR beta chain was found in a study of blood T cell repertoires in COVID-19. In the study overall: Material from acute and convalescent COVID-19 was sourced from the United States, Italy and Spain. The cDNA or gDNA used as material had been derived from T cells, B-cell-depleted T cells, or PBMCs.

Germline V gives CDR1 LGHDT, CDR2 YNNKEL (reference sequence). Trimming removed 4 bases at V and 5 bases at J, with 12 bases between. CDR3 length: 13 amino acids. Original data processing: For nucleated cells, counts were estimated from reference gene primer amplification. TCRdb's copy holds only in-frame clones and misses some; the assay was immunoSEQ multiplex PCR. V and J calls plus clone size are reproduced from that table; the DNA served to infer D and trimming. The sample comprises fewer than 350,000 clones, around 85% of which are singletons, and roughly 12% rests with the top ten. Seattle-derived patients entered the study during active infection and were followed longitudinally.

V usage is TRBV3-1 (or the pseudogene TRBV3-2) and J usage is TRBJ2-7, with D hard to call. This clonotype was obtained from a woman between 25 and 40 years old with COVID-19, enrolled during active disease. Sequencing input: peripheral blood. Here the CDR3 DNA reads TGTGCCAGCAGCCCCTATCAGGCAGACGAGCAGTACTTC. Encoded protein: CASSPYQADEQYF.